This is a list of T cell receptor beta chains from one sample in a study of technical replicates of blood from a few donors. The method was immunoSEQ multiplex PCR; TCRdb's version includes in-frame clones alone and lacks a portion of them. Of 83,000 or so clones listed, around 90% are singletons. The sample comprised T cells isolated from PBMCs. All receptors come from a human donor in good health. CDR3s include the opening cysteine and the closing phenylalanine or tryptophan. For some rows the clone size is stated as once, few or many, or as a class when expanded; others skip it.

cdr3_aa,j_call,v_call,cdr3_length,clone_size
CASSLAGVNTEAFF,TRBJ1-1,TRBV7-2,14,once
CASSPWGQVLGATNEKLFF,TRBJ1-4,TRBV18,19,-
CASSPGQGPGELFF,TRBJ2-2,TRBV5-1,14,-
CSGNFGQGNYF,TRBJ2-7,TRBV20-1,11,-
CASSITGGTDTQYF,TRBJ2-3,TRBV19,14,-
CASSFRLAGGSYEQYF,TRBJ2-7,TRBV5-1,16,-
CATRTGSYEQYF,TRBJ2-7,TRBV6-6,12,-
CASSIDHRGGQGILFF,TRBJ1-4,TRBV19,16,-
CASGQTSKLYTDTQYF,TRBJ2-3,TRBV12-5,16,-
CAWSGGTATNEKLFF,TRBJ1-4,TRBV30,15,once
CASRDPGGGEKLFF,TRBJ1-4,TRBV28,14,-
CASSLGSIEAFF,TRBJ1-1,TRBV7-2,12,-
CASSFLNSEQFF,TRBJ2-1,TRBV27,12,once
CASSPGLSEQFF,TRBJ2-1,TRBV11-2,12,-
CASSLASGGTDTQYF,TRBJ2-3,TRBV5-1,15,-
CASSLAPGHFTGELFF,TRBJ2-2,TRBV5-1,16,once
CASSLNGLAGGNPALNEQFF,TRBJ2-1,TRBV11-3,20,-
CASSPPQGEETQYF,TRBJ2-5,TRBV4-1,14,-
CAIRPGQAAGELFF,TRBJ2-2,TRBV10-3,14,-
CASSDRTVIEAFF,TRBJ1-1,TRBV6-1,13,-
CASSPGHSGELFF,TRBJ2-2,TRBV5-6,13,-
CASSAQDSLSTDTQYF,TRBJ2-3,TRBV6-1,16,-
CASSEGGGQSGYEQYF,TRBJ2-7,TRBV6-1,16,-
CASEKGLAGAANEQFF,TRBJ2-1,TRBV5-1,16,-
CASSLVRREEAFF,TRBJ1-1,TRBV11-2,13,-
CASGPWTGPHQPQHF,TRBJ1-5,TRBV27,15,-
CASSQAGFGDEKLFF,TRBJ1-4,TRBV4-1,15,-